Presented here are 25 T cell receptor beta chains from one specimen sequenced in a study of graft-versus-host responses after intestinal transplantation. No antigen has been identified for these receptors. The assay was immunoSEQ multiplex PCR, and TCRdb's table has in-frame clones only and misses some. The sample shows some 40,000 clones, 85% to 95% of them seen only once. This sample comprised unstimulated CD8+ T cells sorted from spleen or lymph node cells, obtained before transplant. The source of these receptors is a human donor who was the organ donor for an intestinal transplant.

The rearrangement joins TRBV7-2 to TRBJ2-1; no clear D gene. The CDR3 runs 14 residues. Per the germline V gene, CDR1 is SGHTA and CDR2 is FQGNSA. V lost 4 bases and J lost 0, with 7 bases in between. The CDR3 sequence: CASSSWGSYNEQFF. The CDR3, as DNA: TGTGCCAGCAGCTCATGGGGCTCCTACAATGAGCAGTTCTTC.

V gene TRBV6-5 combines with J gene TRBJ2-1; weak D call: TRBD2 (5 bases). CDR1 is MNHEY, CDR2 SVGAGI, per germline. Trimming shortened V by 2 bases and J by 4 bases, and 15 bases separated the two germline ends. The CDR3 consists of 16 residues. CDR3 bases: TGTGCCAGCAGTTACGGATTCTGGGTAGCGTACAATGAGCAGTTCTTC. As protein: CASSYGFWVAYNEQFF.

To note about this clone: This CDR3 is also generated by other DNA sequences in the sample. This chain uses TRBV25-1 with TRBJ2-7; D not certain. Germline V CDR1 and CDR2: MGHDK, SYGVNS. V was trimmed by 3 bases and J by 4 bases, leaving 4 bases between them. The CDR3 has 11 residues. The CDR3 spells CASSEGYEQYF. CDR3 bases: TGTGCCAGCAGTGAGGGGTACGAGCAGTACTTC.

This chain links TRBV2 with TRBJ2-5; D not certain. Germline lookup yields CDR1 SNHLY and CDR2 FYNNEI. The V end was cut by 1 base, the J end by 4 bases, with 10 bases between. This CDR3 comprises 14 residues. CDR3 nucleotide sequence: TGTGCCAGCAGTGAAGACCCGACCGGAGAGACCCAGTACTTC. Translated: CASSEDPTGETQYF. Combining the CDR3 with reference TRBV2 and TRBJ2-5 gives the whole variable domain EPEVTQTPSHQVTQMGQEVILRCVPISNHLYFYWYRQILGQKVEFLVSFYNNEISEKSEIFDDQFSVERPDGSNFTLKIRSTKLEDSAMYFCASSEDPTGETQYFGPGTRLLVL.

As DNA, the CDR3 is TGTGCCAGCAGTTACTCAACCGTTCGGGGCACTGAAGCTTTCTTT. As protein: CASSYSTVRGTEAFF. V gene TRBV6-5 combines with J gene TRBJ1-1; D is uncertain. The CDR3 runs 15 residues. The V gene's germline CDR1 is MNHEY and CDR2 SVGAGI. V dropped 0 bases and J dropped 4 bases, with 12 bases sitting between them.

The chain links TRBV21-1 to TRBJ1-5. TRBV21-1 is a recognized pseudogene. CDR3 length: 17 amino acids. DNA of the CDR3: TGTGCCAGCAGCAAATTTAGGGAGGACGGTTACAATCAGCCCCAGCATTTT. It is translated as CASSKFREDGYNQPQHF.

The chain carries TRBV30 and TRBJ2-5, with TRBD1 identical over 7 bases. The J call is uncertain, as TRBJ2-7 better fits the DNA end. The CDR3 runs 13 residues. Germline CDR1 and CDR2: GTSNPN and SVGIG (reference sequence). The CDR3 here is CAWSLAGGYEQYF. CDR3 coding DNA: TGTGCCTGGAGTCTGGCAGGGGGCTACGAGCAGTACTTC.

This clone has only one observation. V and J are TRBV27 and TRBJ1-1; D is perhaps TRBD1 (6 bases). In germline, CDR1 is MNHEY, CDR2 SMNVEV (reference sequence). The length of the CDR3 is 13 residues. V lost 4 bases and J 0 bases, leaving 6 bases between the germline ends. The CDR3 protein is CASSWTVNTEAFF. The CDR3 bases are TGTGCCAGCAGTTGGACAGTGAACACTGAAGCTTTCTTT.

This clone was seen just once. The V call is TRBV6-4, the J call TRBJ2-3, with 7 bases identical to TRBD1. This CDR3 spans 20 amino acids. With V trimmed by 0 bases and J by 7 bases, 22 bases remained unmatched. Germline V CDR1 and CDR2: MRHNA, SNTAGT. CDR3 DNA sequence: TGTGCCAGCAGTGACTCTCGCGGCGGCACCCAGGGGGTATGGTTATATACGCAGTATTTT. It is translated as CASSDSRGGTQGVWLYTQYF.

The rearrangement joins TRBV28 to TRBJ2-5; D is perhaps TRBD2 (6 bases). Trimming left V 5 bases short and J 5 bases short, with 21 bases between. This CDR3 comprises 16 residues. Germline V gives CDR1 MDHEN, CDR2 SYDVKM. The CDR3 loop is CASSARRDARGETQYF. The CDR3 DNA reads TGTGCCAGCAGTGCTAGGCGGGACGCCCGAGGGGAGACCCAGTACTTC.

The chain combines TRBV11-2 with TRBJ1-5; possible D gene TRBD1, 5 bases. Trimming stripped 0 bases from V and 8 bases from J, with 11 bases between. This CDR3 region has 14 residues. The germline V gene encodes CDR1 SGHAT and CDR2 FQNNGV. CDR3 loop: CASSLDGPREPQHF. The DNA of the CDR3 is TGTGCCAGCAGCTTAGACGGACCCAGGGAGCCCCAGCATTTT.

This clone appeared a single time. The V call is TRBV2, the J call TRBJ2-7; D remains unclear. The CDR3 is 12 residues long. The V and J ends lost 7 bases and 2 bases respectively, with 9 bases between them. Per the germline V gene, CDR1 is SNHLY and CDR2 is FYNNEI. The chain's CDR3 is CASMKDPYEQYF. The CDR3 nucleotides are TGTGCCAGCATGAAGGATCCCTACGAGCAGTACTTC.

V usage is TRBV5-1 and J usage is TRBJ2-5; the D is unclear. The CDR3 is 16 residues long. Germline lookup yields CDR1 SGHRS and CDR2 YFSETQ. Deletions cut 1 base from V and 1 base from J, with 14 bases between. The CDR3 sequence is CASSLKAALLQETQYF. CDR3 nucleotides: TGCGCCAGCAGCTTGAAGGCGGCACTTCTCCAAGAGACCCAGTACTTC.

The chain uses TRBV5-1 and TRBJ2-7, with 7 nucleotides matching TRBD1. Trimming removed 0 bases from V and 1 base from J; junction bases left unmatched: 4. Germline lookup yields CDR1 SGHRS and CDR2 YFSETQ. The CDR3 runs to 15 residues. The chain's CDR3 is CASSLGQGMSYEQYF. The DNA of the CDR3 is TGCGCCAGCAGCTTGGGACAGGGCATGTCCTACGAGCAGTACTTC.

This sequence joins TRBV6-4 and TRBJ2-2; TRBD2 agrees at 11 bases. V dropped 2 bases and J dropped 4; count of bases not matched to a gene: 0. CDR1 MRHNA and CDR2 SNTAGT come from the germline V gene. The CDR3 consists of 15 residues. The CDR3 is CASSDGTSGTGELFF. CDR3 bases: TGTGCCAGCAGTGACGGGACTAGCGGCACCGGGGAGCTGTTTTTT.

The chain carries TRBV10-3 and TRBJ2-1, with 8 bases matching TRBD2. The CDR3 extends over 19 amino acids. The trim removed 5 bases at V and 3 bases at J, leaving 18 bases unmatched. The germline V gene encodes CDR1 ENHRY and CDR2 SYGVKD. CDR3 coding DNA: TGTGCCATCAGTAGAGGGTTGGTTTTGACGGGAGGGGTCTACAATGAGCAGTTCTTC. This encodes CAISRGLVLTGGVYNEQFF.

In nucleotides, the CDR3 is TGTGCCAGCAGCTTAGAGGGGGGGAACACTGAAGCTTTCTTT. It is translated as CASSLEGGNTEAFF. The V call is TRBV7-9, the J call TRBJ1-1, with D possibly TRBD1 on 6 matching bases. Germline CDR1 is SEHNR and CDR2 is FQNEAQ (reference sequence). The CDR3 loop spans 14 amino acids. Trimming took 1 base from V and 1 from J, leaving 7 bases between them. Filled out from reference TRBV7-9 and TRBJ1-1, the complete variable domain reads DTGVSQNPRHKITKRGQNVTFRCDPISEHNRLYWYRQTLGQGPEFLTYFQNEAQLEKSRLLSDRFSAERPKGSFSTLEIQRTEQGDSAMYLCASSLEGGNTEAFFGQGTRLTVV.

J is TRBJ2-1 and V is TRBV5-6; D gene ambiguous. The V end lost 1 base, the J end lost 7 bases, and 6 bases lay between the germline ends. The CDR3 consists of 12 residues. Looked up from germline, CDR1 is SGHDT and CDR2 is YYEEEE. The CDR3 loop reads CASSLRVNEQFF. The CDR3 DNA reads TGTGCCAGCAGCTTGCGGGTAAATGAGCAGTTCTTC. The full variable domain, completed using reference TRBV5-6 and TRBJ2-1, is DAGVTQSPTHLIKTRGQQVTLRCSPKSGHDTVSWYQQALGQGPQFIFQYYEEEERQRGNFPDRFSGHQFPNYSSELNVNALLLGDSALYLCASSLRVNEQFFGPGTRLTVL.

The chain couples TRBV19 to TRBJ2-7; 8 bases match TRBD1. The germline gives CDR1 LNHDA, CDR2 SQIVND (reference sequence). V lost 1 base to trimming and J lost 4 bases; unmatched junction nucleotides: 3. This CDR3 is 14 amino acids long. The CDR3 DNA follows: TGTGCCAGTAGTATAGGAGGACAGGGTTACGAGCAGTACTTC. Its protein is CASSIGGQGYEQYF.

The rearrangement joins TRBV10-3 to TRBJ1-5; D is possibly TRBD1 (6 bases). Trimming shortened V by 10 bases and J by 5 bases, and 21 bases separated the two germline ends. Germline lookup yields CDR1 ENHRY and CDR2 SYGVKD. This CDR3 is built from 15 residues. The CDR3 sequence is CATGRAGGVDQPQHF. CDR3 DNA: TGTGCCACTGGGCGAGCTGGGGGCGTCGATCAGCCCCAGCATTTT.

V usage is TRBV7-2 and J usage is TRBJ2-7; 7 bases fit TRBD2. The germline V gene has CDR1 SGHTA and CDR2 FQGNSA. This CDR3 contains 15 residues. Trimming cost V 3 bases and J 3 bases; bases outside gene matches: 8. The CDR3 protein is CASSLGLSILYEQYF. CDR3 nucleotides: TGTGCCAGCAGCTTGGGACTATCTATCCTCTACGAGCAGTACTTC.

CDR3 amino acids: CASSSTSGRYTGELFF. CDR3 bases: TGTGCCAGCAGCTCAACTAGCGGGAGGTACACCGGGGAGCTGTTTTTT. The genes are TRBV7-6 and TRBJ2-2; 12 bases match TRBD2. V was clipped by 4 bases and J by 3 bases; unmatched bases: 3. This CDR3 is 16 amino acids long. In germline, CDR1 is SGHVS, CDR2 FNYEAQ.

The gene calls are TRBV27 and TRBJ2-7; a possible D gene is TRBD2 (5 bases). The V gene lost 0 bases and the J gene lost 0 bases, with 6 bases spanning the gap. The CDR3 runs to 14 residues. The germline V gene encodes CDR1 MNHEY and CDR2 SMNVEV (reference sequence). CDR3 bases: TGTGCCAGCAGTTTATCGGGGAGCTCCTACGAGCAGTACTTC. Its translation is CASSLSGSSYEQYF.

V and J are TRBV9 and TRBJ1-1; D ambiguous. This CDR3 comprises 16 residues. Germline V CDR1 and CDR2: SGDLS, YYNGEE. V was clipped by 0 bases and J by 0 bases, with 12 bases between them. Here the CDR3 DNA reads TGTGCCAGCAGCGTAGTCCCAGGAGCCATGAACACTGAAGCTTTCTTT. It specifies CASSVVPGAMNTEAFF.

The rearrangement joins TRBV6-1 to TRBJ1-4; perhaps TRBD1 as D (5 bases). Germline assignment: CDR1 MNHNS and CDR2 SASEGT. V was clipped by 2 bases and J by 8 bases, with 21 bases between them. The CDR3 is 17 amino acids. The CDR3 sequence: CASSEFLNYGGYEKLFF. The DNA of the CDR3 is TGTGCCAGCAGTGAATTTCTGAATTACGGGGGGTACGAAAAACTGTTTTTT.